The sequence of this TCR beta chain was determined in a study of cytomegalovirus exposure and HLA in healthy donors. Study-level findings and limits: Association of a missense DCLRE1C variant with TCR beta V- and J-gene trimming was reported in a later analysis. Prediction of most subjects' HLA-A and HLA-B alleles by TCR beta sequences was reportedly accurate.

CDR3 length equals 14 residues. V was cut by 3 bases and J by 4 bases, with 12 bases left in between. CDR1 is MNHEY and CDR2 is SMNVEV in the germline V gene (reference sequence). Primers: 60 Vbeta forward and 13 Jbeta reverse. This table comes from immunoSEQ multiplex PCR, and its TCRdb copy is limited to in-frame clones, with some not included. The data contain 150,000 to 200,000 clones, over 65% of them singletons. On this clone: Its cognate antigen is unknown.

The clonotype was recovered from a man aged 40-50 years in good health and CMV-seropositive. The rearrangement joins TRBV27 to TRBJ1-2; D call uncertain. The sequenced material came from PBMCs. The CDR3 protein is CASSFARRSYGYTF. The CDR3 nucleotides read TGTGCCAGCAGTTTCGCCAGAAGGAGCTATGGCTACACCTTC.